The text below deals with one T cell receptor beta chain. Patients who had autoimmune disease history or got systemic immunosuppression were left out. This sample was taken from a study of OX40 agonist ivuxolimab in advanced cancers. Trimming removed 0 bases from V and 4 bases from J, with 6 bases in between. From germline, CDR1 is MNHNY and CDR2 SVGAGI (reference sequence). The CDR3 is 13 amino acids. The table came from immunoSEQ multiplex PCR; TCRdb's copy has only in-frame clones and leaves some out. The sample carries tens of thousands of clones, over 80% recorded once. Material: CD4+ or CD8+ T cells sorted from blood, obtained in a trial of the OX40 agonist ivuxolimab. The gene calls are TRBV6-6 and TRBJ1-1; no definite D call. The origin of this receptor is an adult with an advanced solid tumor such as melanoma, head and neck, liver or kidney cancer. The chain's CDR3 is CASSYSIGTEAFF. CDR3 sequence (DNA): TGTGCCAGCAGTTACTCGATCGGCACTGAAGCTTTCTTT.